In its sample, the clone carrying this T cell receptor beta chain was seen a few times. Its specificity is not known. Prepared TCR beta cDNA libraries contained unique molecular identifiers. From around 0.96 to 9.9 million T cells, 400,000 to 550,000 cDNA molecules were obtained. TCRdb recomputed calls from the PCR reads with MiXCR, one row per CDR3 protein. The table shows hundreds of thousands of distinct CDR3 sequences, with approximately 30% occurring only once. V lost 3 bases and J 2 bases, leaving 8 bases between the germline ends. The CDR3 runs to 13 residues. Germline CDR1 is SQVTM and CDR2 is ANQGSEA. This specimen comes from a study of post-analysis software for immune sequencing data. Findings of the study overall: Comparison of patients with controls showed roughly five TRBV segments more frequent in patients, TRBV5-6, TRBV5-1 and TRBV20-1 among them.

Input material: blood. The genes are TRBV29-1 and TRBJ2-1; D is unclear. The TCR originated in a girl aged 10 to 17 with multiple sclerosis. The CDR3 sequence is CSVEKGTYNEQFF. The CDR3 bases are TGCAGCGTTGAGAAGGGTACCTACAATGAGCAGTTCTTC.